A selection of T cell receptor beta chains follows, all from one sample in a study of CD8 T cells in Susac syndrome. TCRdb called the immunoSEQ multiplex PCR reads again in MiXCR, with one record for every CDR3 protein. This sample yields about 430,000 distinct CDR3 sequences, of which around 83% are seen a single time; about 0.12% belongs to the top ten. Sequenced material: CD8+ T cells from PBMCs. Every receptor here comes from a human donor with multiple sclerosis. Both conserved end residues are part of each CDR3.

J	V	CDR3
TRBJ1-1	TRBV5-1	CASGQGQGVTEAFF
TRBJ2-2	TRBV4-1	CATGPGVQGGAGELFF
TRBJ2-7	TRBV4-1	CASSQEGVYEQYF
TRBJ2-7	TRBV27	CASSLGHEAYEQYF
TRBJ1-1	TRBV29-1	CSVEDPVMGLTEAFF
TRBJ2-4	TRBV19	CASSPNLGLAKNIQYF
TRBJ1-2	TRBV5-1	CASSLESRVPLFDGYTF
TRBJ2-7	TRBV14	CASSHLLAGDLYEQYF
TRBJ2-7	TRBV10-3	CAISEPLEGAGNEQYF
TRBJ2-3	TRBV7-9	CASSFVRGNPSTDTQYF
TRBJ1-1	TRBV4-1	CASSQIQDTEAFF
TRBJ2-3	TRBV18	CASSPPAASTDTQYF
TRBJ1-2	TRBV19	CASSPLPGILGDGYTF
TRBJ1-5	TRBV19	CASTSRPGQGNQPQHF